This T cell receptor beta chain was recorded in a study of T cell responses to AZD1222 COVID-19 vaccine. TCRdb's copy holds only in-frame clones and misses some; the assay was immunoSEQ multiplex PCR. The data show 95,000 to 150,000 clones, with roughly 90% seen just once and 6% to 9% held by the top ten. The CDR3 length is 15 residues. Germline CDR1 reads LGHNA; CDR2 reads YNFKEQ. Trimming took 4 bases from V and 2 from J; bases not matched to a gene: 7. The sequence was obtained from an adult who received the AZD1222 COVID-19 vaccine. This chain connects TRBV4-2 to TRBJ2-5; 7 bases map to TRBD1. Specimen: peripheral blood, collected 28 days after the second AZD1222 dose. The DNA of the CDR3 is TGTGCCAGCAGCCTATACAGGGGATCTCAAGAGACCCAGTACTTC. This gives the protein CASSLYRGSQETQYF.